The present entry profiles one TCR beta chain with its context. Its target antigen remains unknown. Base qualities are not at hand, and no much larger clone is one base apart. V loses 3 bases, J loses 7 bases, and the germline ends lie 7 bases apart. From its cysteine to its phenylalanine, the CDR3 spans 13 amino acids. Of the read, only the CDR3 DNA is kept; its 39 bases are in frame from base 1. The trial excluded patients who had a history of autoimmune disease or who were on systemic immunosuppression. Peripheral blood for TCR sequencing was drawn from every dose cohort at baseline, at cycle 4 day 1 and at cycle 7 day 1. Samples were obtained from an open-label, multicenter, first-in-human phase I dose-escalation trial of ivuxolimab. Adults with locally advanced or metastatic melanoma, renal cell, hepatocellular, or head and neck squamous cell carcinoma were enrolled in the trial. Before TCR sequencing, CD4+ T cells and CD8+ T cells from peripheral blood were sorted into separate populations.

This entry belongs to a study of OX40 agonist ivuxolimab in advanced cancers. Regarding the complete study: Ivuxolimab was a fully human IgG2 agonistic monoclonal antibody targeting the costimulatory receptor OX40 (CD134). Intravenous ivuxolimab was administered to patients every 2 weeks at six dose levels: 0.01, 0.1, 0.3, 1.5, 3 and 10 mg/kg. Among the approximately 54 dose-escalation patients, 19 had hepatocellular carcinoma, roughly 15 melanoma, 9 renal cell carcinoma and 9 head and neck cancer. In the dose-escalation cohort, 82.7% of patients were male, and the mean age was about 55 years, with a range of roughly 20 to 80. Prior anti-PD-1, anti-PD-L1 or anti-CTLA-4 therapy was permitted, and approximately 42% of dose-escalation patients had received checkpoint inhibitors. Partial responses were achieved by three dose-escalation patients, of whom one had hepatocellular carcinoma and two had cutaneous melanoma. Peripheral TCRbeta sequencing was intended to test whether TCR sequence diversity was altered and clonal T-cell expansion was caused by ivuxolimab. The paper covers the monotherapy dose-escalation part of the phase I ivuxolimab trial, which included N ≈ 57 patients. The paper's findings and limits, for the study overall: At doses from 0.1 to 3.0 mg/kg, clonal expansion was seen in both CD4+ and CD8+ blood T cells between baseline and week 6. Low levels of normalized T-cell clonal expansion were also seen in some patients who did not respond. After ivuxolimab, more expanded clones were found on average in CD8+ T cells than in CD4+ T cells. The antigen specificity of the peripheral T cells that underwent clonal expansion was not determined. In the 0.1-3.0 mg/kg groups, partial responders were among the patients with the lowest normalized peripheral clonal expansion, particularly in CD8+ T cells.

For sequencing of the TCRbeta CDR3 region, genomic DNA was extracted from the sorted cells. The immunoSEQ Assay was used to sequence the TCRbeta CDR3 regions. The source is immuneACCESS, and TCRdb retained only in-frame sequences with V and J called. Part of the clones is not carried over; for the studies checked, unresolved V genes explain less than half of this, and the remainder is unexplained. For this sample there are some 45,000 clones; 65% to 85% appear just once. The ten largest clonotypes hold roughly 20% of the sample. The sequence links TRBV23-1 to TRBJ1-6; no D gene call is confident. TRBV23-1 carries the ORF label, with uncertain function. The TCR sequence derives from an adult with an advanced solid tumor such as melanoma, head and neck, liver or kidney cancer. The specimen was CD4+ or CD8+ T cells sorted from blood, collected in a trial of the OX40 agonist ivuxolimab. The sequenced DNA: TGCGCCAGCAGTCAGGTGGGAAATTCACCCCTCCACTTT. It specifies CASSQVGNSPLHF.